Below, 32 T cell receptor beta chains from the same sample are listed, as sequenced in a study of T-cell memory formation after mild COVID-19. From the 5' RACE reads, TCRdb called clonotypes with MiXCR, one entry per CDR3 protein. The sample includes 430,000 or so distinct CDR3 sequences, 25% of them seen just once. Sequencing used PBMCs or a T cell subset sorted from them (not recorded which). The receptors stem from an adult woman who had mild COVID-19 (a few samples of this study predate the infection). Cell type and time point are not known.

This clonotype appeared a few times. The genes are TRBV19 and TRBJ1-1; D is perhaps TRBD1 (5 bases). The germline V and J ends were trimmed by 8 bases and 5 bases, with 18 bases remaining between them. From germline, CDR1 is LNHDA and CDR2 SQIVND (reference sequence). The CDR3 covers 14 residues. The chain's CDR3 is CASAAGFGDTEAFF. DNA for the CDR3: TGTGCCAGTGCAGCAGGGTTCGGAGATACTGAAGCTTTCTTT.

This clonotype showed up just a few times. The chain employs TRBV29-1 and TRBJ2-7; D perhaps matches TRBD2 (6 bases). This CDR3 is built from 13 residues. CDR1 is SQVTM, CDR2 ANQGSEA, per germline. Trimming cost V 5 bases and J 3 bases, with 14 bases left between them. The CDR3 loop is CSVINGGDYEQYF. The CDR3 bases are TGCAGCGTTATCAACGGCGGGGACTACGAGCAGTACTTC.

This clonotype was seen a few times. V gene TRBV20-1 combines with J gene TRBJ2-1; 7 nucleotides line up with TRBD1. Trimming at V came to 3 bases and at J to 0 bases, leaving 5 bases not matched to a gene. This CDR3 is built from 15 residues. Germline V gene sequence: CDR1 DFQATT, CDR2 SNEGSKA (reference sequence). The DNA for the CDR3 is TGCAGTGCTAGGACAGGGATTAGCTCCTACAATGAGCAGTTCTTC. Encoded protein: CSARTGISSYNEQFF.

There are a few counts of this clonotype. The chain combines TRBV7-8 with TRBJ2-7; D is undetermined. Trimming took 4 bases from V and 3 from J, leaving 10 bases between them. CDR3 size: 13 residues. CDR1 is SGHVS, CDR2 FQNEAQ, per germline. CDR3 sequence reads: CASSSGTDYEQYF. The CDR3 region has the DNA TGTGCCAGCAGCTCCGGTACAGACTACGAGCAGTACTTC. The whole variable domain, filled in from reference TRBV7-8 and TRBJ2-7, reads GAGVSQSPRYKVAKRGQDVALRCDPISGHVSLFWYQQALGQGPEFLTYFQNEAQLDKSGLPSDRFFAERPEGSVSTLKIQRTQQEDSAVYLCASSSGTDYEQYFGPGTRLTVT.

In the case of this clonotype: A clone one base away is much larger, so this may be a read error. The V and J genes are TRBV13 and TRBJ2-3; D is undetermined. The CDR3 runs to 13 residues. Germline CDR1 is PRHDT and CDR2 is FYEKMQ (reference sequence). Trimming shortened V by 2 bases and J by 1 base, and 4 bases separated the two germline ends. CDR3 sequence reads: CASSLFGTDTQYF. Written as DNA, the CDR3 is TGTGCCAGCAGCTTATTTGGCACAGATACGCAGTATTTT.

A few counts support this clonotype. This rearrangement joins TRBV7-3 to TRBJ2-2, with D perhaps matching TRBD1 (6 bases). There are 15 residues in the CDR3. Germline V CDR1 and CDR2: SGHTA, FQGTGA. V lost 2 bases and J 6 bases, leaving 13 bases between the germline ends. CDR3: CASSLWPTGSGELFF. In DNA form, the CDR3 reads TGTGCCAGCAGCTTATGGCCTACAGGGTCCGGGGAGCTGTTTTTT.

The chain is built from TRBV2 and TRBJ1-6, with 10 positions matching TRBD1. CDR1 and CDR2 from the germline V gene are SNHLY and FYNNEI. The ends lost 4 bases at V and 9 bases at J; junction bases unmatched: 6. The CDR3 contains 15 residues. CDR3 coding DNA: TGTGCCAGCAGTGCGTCCGGGACAGGGGTTTCACCCCTCCACTTT. It codes for CASSASGTGVSPLHF.

This clonotype turned up a few times. Here the CDR3 reads CSVGGLAGGRETQYF. For the CDR3, the DNA is TGCAGCGTTGGTGGGCTAGCAGGAGGGAGGGAGACCCAGTACTTC. V is TRBV29-1 and J is TRBJ2-5, with a possible D match to TRBD2 (6 bases). The CDR3 length is 15 residues. V was trimmed by 4 bases and J by 5 bases, leaving 20 bases between them. The germline CDR1 and CDR2 sequences are SQVTM and ANQGSEA. Together with reference TRBV29-1 and TRBJ2-5, the CDR3 gives the full variable domain: SAVISQKPSRDICQRGTSLTIQCQVDSQVTMMFWYRQQPGQSLTLIATANQGSEATYESGFVIDKFPISRPNLTFSTLTVSNMSPEDSSIYLCSVGGLAGGRETQYFGPGTRLLVL.

The rearrangement uses TRBV30 and TRBJ1-2; D not resolved. The CDR3 contains 12 residues. The V end lost 5 bases, the J end lost 4 bases, and 11 bases lay between the germline ends. CDR1 and CDR2 (germline): GTSNPN, SVGIG (reference sequence). This CDR3 is CAWHPLGYGYTF. The CDR3 region has the DNA TGTGCCTGGCATCCCCTCGGCTATGGCTACACCTTC.

This chain links TRBV12-3 or TRBV12-4 with TRBJ2-7, with TRBD2 identical over 12 bases. This CDR3 is built from 17 residues. J was trimmed by 9 bases and V by 5 bases; bases with no gene match: 17. The DNA for the CDR3 is TGTGCCAGCAGTCCCTGGACTAGCGGGATGGACTCCTTCAGGCAGTACTTC. Translated: CASSPWTSGMDSFRQYF.

This clonotype was counted only a few times. The chain has TRBV4-1 and TRBJ1-2; D gene unclear. CDR3 length: 14 residues. Per germline, CDR1 MGHRA and CDR2 YSYEKL. The V end was cut by 1 base, the J end by 6 bases, with 12 bases between. As DNA, the CDR3 is TGCGCCAGCAGCCAAGGGTTTCAGCCCAATGGCTACACCTTC. Protein product: CASSQGFQPNGYTF.

The chain links TRBV15 to TRBJ2-5; a weak D match, TRBD1 (6 bases). V gave up 5 bases and J gave up 1 base, with 14 bases separating them. Germline V gives CDR1 LNHNV, CDR2 YYDKDF (reference sequence). This CDR3 is built from 15 residues. The DNA of the CDR3 is TGTGCCACCAGCCCACCGGGACACCGCCAAGAGACCCAGTACTTC. Translating it yields CATSPPGHRQETQYF.

This chain joins TRBV7-2 and TRBJ2-7; a possible D gene is TRBD2 (6 bases). Germline V lookup: CDR1 SGHTA, CDR2 FQGNSA. CDR3 length: 19 amino acids. Trimming took off 1 base at V and 2 bases at J, with 24 bases between the two ends. The CDR3 is CASSLVVEAGRLKTYEQYF. The DNA of the CDR3 is TGTGCCAGCAGCTTAGTAGTCGAGGCGGGACGGCTTAAAACCTACGAGCAGTACTTC.

A few counts support this clonotype. V usage is TRBV12-3 or TRBV12-4 and J usage is TRBJ2-4; maybe TRBD1 (6 bases). CDR3 length: 14 residues. V shed 6 bases and J shed 0 bases, with 9 bases lying between them. The CDR3 bases are TGTGCCAGCAGACTAGGGGGAGCCAAAAACATTCAGTACTTC. Its translation: CASRLGGAKNIQYF.

V gene TRBV7-2 combines with J gene TRBJ2-1, with D possibly being TRBD2 (5 bases). This CDR3 comprises 15 residues. Trimming took off 5 bases at V and 9 bases at J, with 20 bases between the two ends. Germline lookup yields CDR1 SGHTA and CDR2 FQGNSA. DNA of the CDR3: TGTGCCAGCAGCCGGGATGGGCGACCGACGGGTGAGCAGTTCTTC. Its protein is CASSRDGRPTGEQFF.

The V gene is TRBV4-1, the J gene TRBJ2-7; weak D call: TRBD1 (6 bases). CDR3 size: 13 residues. The germline V gene has CDR1 MGHRA and CDR2 YSYEKL. The V and J ends lost 4 bases and 5 bases respectively, with 12 bases between them. Here the CDR3 reads CASSPPAGDEQYF. The CDR3 DNA follows: TGCGCCAGCAGCCCTCCTGCAGGGGACGAGCAGTACTTC.

This clonotype has a handful of counts. The rearrangement uses TRBV5-1 and TRBJ2-3; D tentatively reads TRBD1 or TRBD2 (5 bases each). CDR1 and CDR2 (germline): SGHRS, YFSETQ. The V and J ends lost 4 bases and 0 bases respectively, with 12 bases between them. The CDR3 runs to 15 residues. The CDR3 loop reads CASSPQRGSTDTQYF. The DNA of the CDR3 is TGCGCCAGCAGCCCACAGAGGGGTAGCACAGATACGCAGTATTTT.

The gene calls are TRBV18 and TRBJ2-2; possibly TRBD2 for D (6 bases). CDR1 is KGHSH, CDR2 LQKENI, per germline. The germline V and J ends were trimmed by 8 bases and 8 bases, with 18 bases remaining between them. CDR3 length: 14 amino acids. In nucleotides, the CDR3 is TGTGCCAGCCCGACTCTGGCGGGGCGAGGGGAGCTGTTTTTT. It encodes CASPTLAGRGELFF. Variable domain in full (rest from reference TRBV18 and TRBJ2-2): NAGVMQNPRHLVRRRGQEARLRCSPMKGHSHVYWYRQLPEEGLKFMVYLQKENIIDESGMPKERFSAEFPKEGPSILRIQQVVRGDSAAYFCASPTLAGRGELFFGEGSRLTVL.

This clonotype appeared a few times. The V and J genes are TRBV20-1 and TRBJ2-1; 15 positions agree with TRBD2. The length of the CDR3 is 17 residues. The J segment lost 10 bases and the V segment lost 3 bases, leaving 13 bases of the junction unmatched. Germline V gene lookup returns CDR1 DFQATT and CDR2 SNEGSKA (reference sequence). CDR3 DNA sequence: TGCAGTGCTAGTTCGCGGACTAGCGGGAGGGCCCCCCACGAGCAGTTCTTC. It translates to CSASSRTSGRAPHEQFF.

This clonotype was detected a few times. CDR3 sequence reads: CASSVEQTNSPLHF. The CDR3 nucleotides are TGTGCCAGCAGCGTAGAACAGACCAATTCACCCCTCCACTTT. The V gene is TRBV9, the J gene TRBJ1-6; D gene uncertain. This CDR3 comprises 14 residues. The V end was cut by 0 bases, the J end by 7 bases, with 8 bases between. Germline CDR1 SGDLS, CDR2 YYNGEE.

This clonotype turned up a few times. V gene TRBV12-3 or TRBV12-4 combines with J gene TRBJ2-1; 9 bases map to TRBD1. CDR3 size: 16 residues. J lost 4 bases, V lost 2 bases, and 6 bases had no gene match. CDR3 protein: CASSLRDRAKYNEQFF. The CDR3 bases are TGTGCCAGCAGTTTACGGGACAGGGCGAAATACAATGAGCAGTTCTTC.

This chain links TRBV6-5 with TRBJ2-1, with D possibly matching TRBD1 (5 bases). The CDR3 has 16 amino acids. The germline V and J ends were trimmed by 0 bases and 8 bases, with 17 bases remaining between them. Germline CDR1 MNHEY, CDR2 SVGAGI. CDR3 in DNA: TGTGCCAGCAGTTACTCGTTCCGGTGGGGCCTCGATGAGCAGTTCTTC. Its translation is CASSYSFRWGLDEQFF.

The V gene is TRBV9, the J gene TRBJ2-5; perhaps TRBD2 as D (5 bases). The CDR3 length is 14 residues. V gave up 0 bases and J gave up 4 bases, with 10 bases separating them. Germline assignment: CDR1 SGDLS and CDR2 YYNGEE. The CDR3 DNA reads as TGTGCCAGCAGCGTAGAGGTGGGAGTAGAGACCCAGTACTTC. The encoded protein is CASSVEVGVETQYF.

This sequence joins TRBV12-3 or TRBV12-4 and TRBJ2-3; 8 nucleotides align to TRBD2. CDR3 length equals 14 residues. V lost 6 bases and J lost 10; bases outside the gene matches: 12. The CDR3 sequence is CASRTSGSPPPQYF. CDR3 DNA: TGTGCCAGCAGGACCAGCGGGAGTCCCCCCCCGCAGTATTTT.

This clonotype has just one count. The V gene is TRBV12-3 or TRBV12-4, the J gene TRBJ2-1; 11 bases are a match to TRBD2. The CDR3 consists of 16 residues. J gave up 4 bases and V 3 bases, and 5 bases lay outside the gene matches. CDR3 coding DNA: TGTGCCAGCAGTTTGTTAAGGACTAGCGGGTACAATGAGCAGTTCTTC. The encoded protein is CASSLLRTSGYNEQFF.

This sequence joins TRBV9 and TRBJ2-7; D is undetermined. The CDR3 consists of 13 residues. V was shortened by 4 bases and J by 3 bases, with 11 bases between the two germline ends. Germline CDR1 is SGDLS and CDR2 is YYNGEE. The CDR3, as DNA: TGTGCCAGCAGCCAAACCCCCGGCTACGAGCAGTACTTC. Translated: CASSQTPGYEQYF.

CDR3 sequence: CASSLREGSTDTQYF. The CDR3 region has the DNA TGCGCCAGCAGCTTGCGAGAGGGATCCACAGATACGCAGTATTTT. This chain connects TRBV5-1 to TRBJ2-3, with D perhaps TRBD2 (5 bases). Trimming left V 1 base short and J 2 bases short, with 11 bases between. The CDR3 consists of 15 residues. CDR1 is SGHRS, CDR2 YFSETQ, per germline.

V is TRBV7-6 and J is TRBJ1-2; D remains ambiguous. Germline loops: CDR1 SGHVS, CDR2 FNYEAQ. The CDR3 contains 14 residues. V was cut by 2 bases and J by 5 bases, with 12 bases left in between. This CDR3 reads CASSLSTESYGYTF. The CDR3 nucleotides are TGTGCCAGCAGCTTATCTACAGAAAGTTATGGCTACACCTTC.

There are a few counts of this clonotype. The chain links TRBV14 to TRBJ2-2, with D possibly matching TRBD2 (5 bases). This CDR3 has 17 amino acids. V gave up 0 bases and J gave up 0 bases, with 11 bases separating them. Germline CDR1 and CDR2: SGHDN and FVKESK. CDR3 region: CASSQDKLASNTGELFF. In DNA, the CDR3 is TGTGCCAGCAGCCAAGATAAGCTAGCCTCGAACACCGGGGAGCTGTTTTTT.

The chain uses TRBV5-4 and TRBJ2-7; 8 bases line up with TRBD2. With 4 bases clipped from V and 2 bases from J, the junction kept 8 bases outside the gene matches. The CDR3 has 15 amino acids. CDR1 and CDR2 (germline): SGHNT, YYREEE (reference sequence). The CDR3 is CASSVSGGGTYEQYF. The CDR3 region has the DNA TGTGCCAGCAGCGTTTCGGGAGGGGGAACCTACGAGCAGTACTTC.

The chain recombines TRBV6-2 or TRBV6-3 with TRBJ1-6, with D possibly matching TRBD1 (5 bases). The CDR3 is 15 amino acids. V lost 2 bases and J 10 bases, leaving 15 bases between the germline ends. Germline CDR1 is MNHEY and CDR2 is SVGEGT. CDR3 sequence reads: CASSYDVRVGSPLHF. CDR3 nucleotide sequence: TGTGCCAGCAGTTACGACGTCAGGGTAGGATCACCCCTCCACTTT.

This clonotype was detected only a few times. V gene TRBV5-1 combines with J gene TRBJ1-1; D ambiguous. Germline CDR1 and CDR2: SGHRS and YFSETQ. This CDR3 spans 12 amino acids. V was shortened by 4 bases and J by 5 bases, with 9 bases between the two germline ends. CDR3 sequence reads: CASSPDLTEAFF. CDR3 sequence (DNA): TGCGCCAGCAGCCCGGATTTGACTGAAGCTTTCTTT. Looking up the rest from reference TRBV5-1 and TRBJ1-1 gives the full variable domain: KAGVTQTPRYLIKTRGQQVTLSCSPISGHRSVSWYQQTPGQGLQFLFEYFSETQRNKGNFPGRFSGRQFSNSRSEMNVSTLELGDSALYLCASSPDLTEAFFGQGTRLTVV.